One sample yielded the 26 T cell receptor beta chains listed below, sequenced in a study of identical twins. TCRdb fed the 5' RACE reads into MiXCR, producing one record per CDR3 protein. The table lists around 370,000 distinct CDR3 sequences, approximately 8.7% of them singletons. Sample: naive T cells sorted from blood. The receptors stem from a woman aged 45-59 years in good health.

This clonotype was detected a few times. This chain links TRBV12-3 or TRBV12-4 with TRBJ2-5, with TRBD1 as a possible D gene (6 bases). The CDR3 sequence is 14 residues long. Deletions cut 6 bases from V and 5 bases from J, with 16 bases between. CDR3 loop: CASRMNMGAETQYF. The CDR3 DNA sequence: TGTGCCAGCAGAATGAATATGGGGGCGGAGACCCAGTACTTC.

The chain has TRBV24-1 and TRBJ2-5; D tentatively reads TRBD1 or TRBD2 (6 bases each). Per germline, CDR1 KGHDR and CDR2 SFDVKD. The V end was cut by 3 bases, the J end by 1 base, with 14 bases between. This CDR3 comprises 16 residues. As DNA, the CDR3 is TGTGCCACCAGTGATCCAGACAGGCGGGGCCAAGAGACCCAGTACTTC. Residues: CATSDPDRRGQETQYF.

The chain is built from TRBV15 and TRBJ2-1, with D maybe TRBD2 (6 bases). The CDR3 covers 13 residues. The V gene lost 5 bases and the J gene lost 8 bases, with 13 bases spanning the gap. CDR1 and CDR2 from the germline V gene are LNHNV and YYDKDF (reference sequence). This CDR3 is CATSRGAGDEQFF. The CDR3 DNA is TGTGCCACCAGCCGCGGGGCTGGGGATGAGCAGTTCTTC.

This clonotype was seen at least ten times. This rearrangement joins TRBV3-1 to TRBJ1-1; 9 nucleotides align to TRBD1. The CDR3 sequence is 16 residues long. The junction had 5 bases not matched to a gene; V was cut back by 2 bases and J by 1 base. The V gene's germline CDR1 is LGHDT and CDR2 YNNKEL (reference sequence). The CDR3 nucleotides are TGTGCCAGCAGCCAAACGGACAGGGGACGGAACACTGAAGCTTTCTTT. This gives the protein CASSQTDRGRNTEAFF.

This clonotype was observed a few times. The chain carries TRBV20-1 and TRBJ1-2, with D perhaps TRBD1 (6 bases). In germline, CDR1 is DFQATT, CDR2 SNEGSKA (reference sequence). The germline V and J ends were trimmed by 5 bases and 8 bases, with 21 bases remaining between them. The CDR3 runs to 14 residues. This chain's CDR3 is CSAGRESGGAGYTF. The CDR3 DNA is TGCAGTGCTGGGAGAGAGTCCGGGGGCGCGGGCTACACCTTC.

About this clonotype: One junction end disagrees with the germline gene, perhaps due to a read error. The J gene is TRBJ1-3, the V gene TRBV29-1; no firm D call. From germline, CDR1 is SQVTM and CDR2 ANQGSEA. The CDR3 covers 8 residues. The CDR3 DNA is TGCAGCGTTGAAGACGGGGATTTT. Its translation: CSVEDGDF. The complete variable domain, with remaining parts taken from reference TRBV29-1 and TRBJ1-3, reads SAVISQKPSRDICQRGTSLTIQCQVDSQVTMMFWYRQQPGQSLTLIATANQGSEATYESGFVIDKFPISRPNLTFSTLTVSNMSPEDSSIYLCSVEDGDFGEGSWLTVV.

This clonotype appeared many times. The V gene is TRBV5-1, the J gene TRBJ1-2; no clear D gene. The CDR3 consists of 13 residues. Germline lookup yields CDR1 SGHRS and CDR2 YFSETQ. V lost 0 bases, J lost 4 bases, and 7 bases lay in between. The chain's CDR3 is CASSLDGIYGYTF. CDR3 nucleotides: TGCGCCAGCAGCTTGGACGGGATCTATGGCTACACCTTC.

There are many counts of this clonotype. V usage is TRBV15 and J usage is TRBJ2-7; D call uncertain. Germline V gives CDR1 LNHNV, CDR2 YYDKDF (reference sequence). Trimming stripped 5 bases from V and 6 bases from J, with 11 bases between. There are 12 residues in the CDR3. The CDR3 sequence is CATSSADGEQYF. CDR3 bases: TGTGCCACCAGCTCGGCCGATGGCGAGCAGTACTTC.

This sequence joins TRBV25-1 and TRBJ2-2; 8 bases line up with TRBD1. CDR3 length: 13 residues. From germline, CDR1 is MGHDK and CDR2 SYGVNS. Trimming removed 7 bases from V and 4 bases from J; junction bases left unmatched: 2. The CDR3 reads CASKDRGTGELFF. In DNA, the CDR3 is TGTGCCAGCAAAGACAGGGGCACCGGGGAGCTGTTTTTT.

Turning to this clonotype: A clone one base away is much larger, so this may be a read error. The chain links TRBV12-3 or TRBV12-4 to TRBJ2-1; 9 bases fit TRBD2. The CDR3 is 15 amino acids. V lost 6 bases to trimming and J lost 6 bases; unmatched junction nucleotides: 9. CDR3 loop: CASRAGGAPFNEQFF. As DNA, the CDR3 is TGTGCCAGCAGGGCGGGGGGGGCGCCGTTCAATGAGCAGTTCTTC.

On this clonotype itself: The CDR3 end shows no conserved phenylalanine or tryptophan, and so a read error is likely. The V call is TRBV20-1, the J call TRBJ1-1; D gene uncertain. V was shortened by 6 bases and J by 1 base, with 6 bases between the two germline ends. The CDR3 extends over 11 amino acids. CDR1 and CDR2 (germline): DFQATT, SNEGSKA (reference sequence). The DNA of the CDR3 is TGCAGTGCAAGCAAGAACACTGAAGCTTTCTTA. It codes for CSASKNTEAFL.

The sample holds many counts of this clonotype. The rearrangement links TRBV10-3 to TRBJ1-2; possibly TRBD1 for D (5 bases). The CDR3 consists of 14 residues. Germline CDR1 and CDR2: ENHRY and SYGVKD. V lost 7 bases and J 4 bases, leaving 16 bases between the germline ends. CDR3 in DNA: TGTGCCATCACCTCAACGGGGGGAAGCTATGGCTACACCTTC. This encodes CAITSTGGSYGYTF.

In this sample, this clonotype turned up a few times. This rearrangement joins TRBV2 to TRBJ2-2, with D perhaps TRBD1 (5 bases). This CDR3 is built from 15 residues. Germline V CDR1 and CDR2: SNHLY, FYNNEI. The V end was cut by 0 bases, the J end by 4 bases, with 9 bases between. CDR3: CASSEAVTVTGELFF. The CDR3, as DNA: TGTGCCAGCAGTGAAGCAGTGACAGTCACCGGGGAGCTGTTTTTT.

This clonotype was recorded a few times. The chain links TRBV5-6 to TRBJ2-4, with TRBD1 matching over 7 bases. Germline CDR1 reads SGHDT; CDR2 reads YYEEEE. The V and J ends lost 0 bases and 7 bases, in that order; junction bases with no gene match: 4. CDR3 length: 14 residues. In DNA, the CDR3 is TGTGCCAGCAGCTTGGAGGGGGCACAGAACATTCAGTACTTC. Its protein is CASSLEGAQNIQYF.

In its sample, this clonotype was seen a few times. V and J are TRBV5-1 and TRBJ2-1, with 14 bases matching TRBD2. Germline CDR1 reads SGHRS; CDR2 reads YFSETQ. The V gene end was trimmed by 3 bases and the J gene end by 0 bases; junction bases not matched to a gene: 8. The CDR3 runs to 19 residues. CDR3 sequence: CASSSGLAGATTSYNEQFF. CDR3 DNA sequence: TGCGCCAGCAGCTCGGGACTAGCGGGAGCAACTACCTCCTACAATGAGCAGTTCTTC.

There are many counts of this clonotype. CDR3 sequence: CASSEGGTGANVLTF. CDR3 bases: TGTGCCAGCAGTGAGGGGGGGACTGGGGCCAACGTCCTGACTTTC. The chain joins TRBV25-1 to TRBJ2-6; 7 bases map to TRBD2. Germline-derived CDR1 and CDR2 are MGHDK and SYGVNS. The CDR3 is 15 amino acids. The ends lost 3 bases at V and 2 bases at J; junction bases unmatched: 1.

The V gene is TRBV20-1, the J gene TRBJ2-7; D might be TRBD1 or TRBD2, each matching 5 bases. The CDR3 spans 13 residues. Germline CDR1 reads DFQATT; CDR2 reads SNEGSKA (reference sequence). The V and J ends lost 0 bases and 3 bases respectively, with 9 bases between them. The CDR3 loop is CSARDGGGYEQYF. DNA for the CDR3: TGCAGTGCTAGAGATGGGGGTGGCTACGAGCAGTACTTC.

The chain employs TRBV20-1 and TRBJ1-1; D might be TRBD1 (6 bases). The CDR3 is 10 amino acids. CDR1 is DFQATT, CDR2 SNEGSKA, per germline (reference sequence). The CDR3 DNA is TGCAAACAGGGAGGTGCTGAAGCTTTCTTT. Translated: CKQGGAEAFF.

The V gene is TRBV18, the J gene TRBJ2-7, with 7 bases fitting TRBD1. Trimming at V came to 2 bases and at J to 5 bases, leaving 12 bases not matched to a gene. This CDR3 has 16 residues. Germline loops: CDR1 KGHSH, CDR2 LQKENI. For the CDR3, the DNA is TGTGCCAGCTCACCAAAGAGACAGGGCTCCTTGGACGAGCAGTACGTC. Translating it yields CASSPKRQGSLDEQYV.

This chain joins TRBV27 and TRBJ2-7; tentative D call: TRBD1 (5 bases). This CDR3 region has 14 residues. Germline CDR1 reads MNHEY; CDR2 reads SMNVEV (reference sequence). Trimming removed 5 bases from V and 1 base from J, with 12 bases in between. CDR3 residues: CASSAGDSSYEQYV. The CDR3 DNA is TGTGCCAGCAGTGCCGGAGACAGTTCCTACGAGCAGTACGTC.

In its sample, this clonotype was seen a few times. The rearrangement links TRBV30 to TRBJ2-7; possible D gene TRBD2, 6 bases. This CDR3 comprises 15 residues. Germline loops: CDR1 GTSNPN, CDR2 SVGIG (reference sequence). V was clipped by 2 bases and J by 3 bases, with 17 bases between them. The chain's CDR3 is CAWSTYYGGRYEQYF. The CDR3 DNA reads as TGTGCCTGGAGTACTTACTATGGAGGGCGCTACGAGCAGTACTTC. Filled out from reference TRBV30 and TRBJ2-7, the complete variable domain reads SQTIHQWPATLVQPVGSPLSLECTVEGTSNPNLYWYRQAAGRGLQLLFYSVGIGQISSEVPQNLSASRPQDRQFILSSKKLLLSDSGFYLCAWSTYYGGRYEQYFGPGTRLTVT.

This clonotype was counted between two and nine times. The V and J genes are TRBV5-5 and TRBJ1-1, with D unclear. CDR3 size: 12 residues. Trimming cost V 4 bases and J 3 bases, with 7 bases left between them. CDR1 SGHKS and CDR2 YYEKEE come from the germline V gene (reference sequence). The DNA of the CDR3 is TGTGCCAGCAGCATCCCCTACACTGAAGCTTTCTTT. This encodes CASSIPYTEAFF.

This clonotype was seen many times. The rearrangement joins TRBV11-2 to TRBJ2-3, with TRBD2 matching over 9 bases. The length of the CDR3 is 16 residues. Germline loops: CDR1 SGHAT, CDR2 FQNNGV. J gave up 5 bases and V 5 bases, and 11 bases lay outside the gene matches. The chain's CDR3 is CASSTVAGAIRDTQYF. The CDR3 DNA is TGTGCCAGCAGCACCGTAGCGGGAGCCATAAGAGATACGCAGTATTTT. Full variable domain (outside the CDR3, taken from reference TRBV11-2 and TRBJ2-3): EAGVAQSPRYKIIEKRQSVAFWCNPISGHATLYWYQQILGQGPKLLIQFQNNGVVDDSQLPKDRFSAERLKGVDSTLKIQPAKLEDSAVYLCASSTVAGAIRDTQYFGPGTRLTVL.

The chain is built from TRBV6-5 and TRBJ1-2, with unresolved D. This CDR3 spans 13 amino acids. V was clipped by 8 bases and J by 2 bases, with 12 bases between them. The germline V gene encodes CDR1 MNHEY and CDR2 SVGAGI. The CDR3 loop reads CASSTQENYGYTF. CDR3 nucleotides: TGTGCCAGCTCTACCCAGGAAAACTATGGCTACACCTTC.

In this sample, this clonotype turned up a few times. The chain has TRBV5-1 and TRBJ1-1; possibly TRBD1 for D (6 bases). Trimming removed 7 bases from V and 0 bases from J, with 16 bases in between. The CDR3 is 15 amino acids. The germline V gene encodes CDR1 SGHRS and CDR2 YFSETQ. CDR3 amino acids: CASRYRVTMNTEAFF. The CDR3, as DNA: TGCGCCAGCCGCTACAGGGTTACTATGAACACTGAAGCTTTCTTT.

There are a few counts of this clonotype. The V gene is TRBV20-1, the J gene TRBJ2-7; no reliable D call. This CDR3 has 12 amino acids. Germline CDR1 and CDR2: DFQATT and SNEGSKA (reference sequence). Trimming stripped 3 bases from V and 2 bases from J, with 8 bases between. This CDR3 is CSASAGTYEQYV. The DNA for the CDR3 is TGCAGTGCTAGCGCAGGAACCTACGAGCAGTACGTC.